One TCR beta chain is described in this entry. Its antigen remains unidentified. One base away there is no much larger clone; base qualities are not given. Including the terminal cysteine and phenylalanine, the CDR3 comprises 13 residues. Just the 39-base CDR3 DNA is kept, in frame starting at base 1. The junction carries 5 bases between V and J, which are trimmed by 0 bases and 5 bases respectively. Taken from the germline V gene, the CDR1 and CDR2 loops are ENHRY and SYGVKD. PBMCs were isolated by density centrifugation and stained for CD3, CD4 and CD8, and CD4+ and CD8+ T cells were sorted on a FACSAria. Unaffected controls provided scalp biopsies and blood samples. The library relied on the immunoSEQ multiplex PCR assay. For TCR sequencing, RNA was extracted from every sample and reverse transcribed into cDNA to serve as template. SuperScript III was used to make first-strand cDNA, primed with a 2:1 mix of oligo-dT and random hexamers. A synthetic immune receptor repertoire was used to gauge amplification bias, and whatever bias remained was removed computationally. The authors processed their data as follows. Raw reads were preprocessed to remove errors, and CDR3 was defined according to IMGT conventions as the region from the conserved cysteine to phenylalanine. Clonality was calculated as 1 minus Shannon entropy normalized by log2 of the number of productive unique TCRs. CD4 or CD8 identity of scalp clones was inferred by cross-referencing scalp TCRbeta sequences with sorted blood CD4 and CD8 repertoires. TCRdb took over this immuneACCESS table, retaining in-frame rearrangements with V and J assigned. Such tables are incomplete; in checked studies, under half of the missing clones stem from an unresolved V gene, and the remainder is unexplained. For V, J and clone size, that table is used; D and trimming come from the DNA. The sample table lists approximately 99,000 clones, 45% to 70% of them with a count of one. 20% to 25% of the sample goes to the ten largest clones.

This sample stems from a study of CD8+ T cells in alopecia areata listed by TCRdb under 2018. Background for the entire study: The study used high-throughput TCRbeta sequencing to examine T cell clonal expansion in alopecia areata, in both the C3H/HeJ mouse model and human patients. In humans, TCRbeta sequencing was performed on scalp tissue and on sorted CD4+ and CD8+ peripheral blood T cells from healthy controls and from patients with patchy or totalis/universalis alopecia areata. Clonality in the scalp was compared among normal scalp (n=4), patchy alopecia areata scalp (n=8), and alopecia totalis/universalis scalp (n=8). RNA came from the PAXgene miRNA kit for fixed scalp, the miRNeasy kit for PBMCs, and the RNeasy kit for mouse skin. immunoSEQ multiplex PCR using 35 Vbeta forward primers and 13 Jbeta reverse primers was used to amplify TCRbeta CDR3 regions.

Beyond this particular receptor, the publication reports: Lesional scalp, especially in alopecia totalis/universalis, showed higher clonality and more expanded CD8+ clones than normal scalp, suggesting antigenic drive. Unlike mouse skin, where gammadelta T cells dominate, normal human skin contains resident alphabeta T cells that get sequenced too, which complicates analysis of the scalp TCR repertoire. Shared TCR sequences between patients were less evident than in mice, which may be partly attributable to HLA diversity in the patient population.

The source is a human donor in good health. The chain is made from TRBV10-3 and TRBJ2-1; no confident D gene assignment can be made. Sequencing used CD8+ T cells sorted from blood. The CDR3 corresponds to CAISESVDNEQFF. The nucleotide sequence is TGTGCCATCAGTGAGTCAGTGGACAATGAGCAGTTCTTC.